In its sample, the clone carrying this TCR beta chain was seen once. This record comes from a study of blood T cell repertoires in COVID-19. This table comes from immunoSEQ multiplex PCR, and its TCRdb copy is limited to in-frame clones, with some not included. There are about 350,000 clones in the sample; approximately 89% occur only once, and under 5% lies in the top ten. The receptor's source is a woman aged 55-70 years with COVID-19, enrolled during active disease. What was sequenced was peripheral blood.

The CDR3 bases are TGTGCCAGCAGTTCCCCACCGGGAGATACGCAGTATTTT. It encodes CASSSPPGDTQYF. The chain is built from TRBV6-6 and TRBJ2-3; D not certain. The germline gives CDR1 MNHNY, CDR2 SVGAGI (reference sequence). Trimming stripped 4 bases from V and 5 bases from J, with 10 bases between. This CDR3 has 13 amino acids.